This T cell receptor beta chain was profiled in a study of T cells in Graves' hyperthyroidism and ophthalmopathy. The CDR3 length is 14 residues. CDR1 is MNHNS and CDR2 is SASEGT in the germline V gene. This clonotype has ten or more counts. Compared with germline, one end of the junction differs, possibly owing to a read error. Amplification of TCR beta CDR3 regions was performed using RNA transcripts as template. The TCR CDR3 first-round RT-PCR relied on the HTBI primer set. TCRdb re-derived calls from the multiplex PCR reads in MiXCR, one entry per CDR3 protein. The table records some 300,000 distinct CDR3 sequences, over 15% of them present only once.

The chain employs TRBV6-1 and TRBJ1-1; 8 positions match TRBD1. Specimen: blood. This sequence was found in a man aged 25 to 40 with Graves' hyperthyroidism. CDR3 DNA: TGTGCCAGCTTGGGGGACAGGCCGAACACTGAAACTTTCTTT. Its translation is CASLGDRPNTETFF.